A selection of T cell receptor beta chains follows, all from one sample in a study of CD8 T cells in ankylosing spondylitis. TCRdb used MiXCR to reprocess the 5' RACE reads, holding one entry per CDR3 protein. The table has approximately 500,000 distinct CDR3 sequences, approximately 11% seen once. The sequencing sample was made of blood, either unsorted or a sorted T cell fraction (not recorded which). All receptors derive from a male donor with ankylosing spondylitis. CDR3s leave out the opening cysteine and the closing phenylalanine or tryptophan.

V	J	CDR3
TRBV5-6	TRBJ2-3	ASSLLEAPDTQY
TRBV7-9	TRBJ1-2	ASSGQNSGFYGYT
TRBV12-3/TRBV12-4	TRBJ1-4	ASSFHQGNTEKLF
TRBV29-1	TRBJ2-2	SAGTSGPAIGELF
TRBV11-2	TRBJ2-7	ASSFREGGPRSHEQY
TRBV9	TRBJ1-4	ASGPGQGVATNEKLF
TRBV4-1	TRBJ1-5	ASSQVDRGHQPQH
TRBV20-1	TRBJ2-7	SARTSGSHEQY
TRBV2	TRBJ1-3	ASSTGGNTIY
TRBV5-1	TRBJ2-1	ASSLVTSGTNEQF
TRBV20-1	TRBJ2-3	SASSLSGRAGDTQY
TRBV7-9	TRBJ1-2	ASSLGGSDSGYT
TRBV20-1	TRBJ2-3	RAGQGDADTQY
TRBV7-2	TRBJ2-7	ASSLVPTSSYEQY
TRBV10-2	TRBJ2-5	ASSESLGLAMKETQY
TRBV6-1	TRBJ2-2	AVTLGGAEAGELF
TRBV20-1	TRBJ2-1	SAARAGVSYNEQF
TRBV11-3	TRBJ2-5	ASSSGQPQTQY
TRBV19	TRBJ1-1	ASTITGGNTEAF
TRBV10-3	TRBJ2-2	AINLERGHRGAVF
TRBV20-1	TRBJ2-7	SARDPSGSYEQY
TRBV12-3/TRBV12-4	TRBJ2-1	ASTRTGNYNEQF
TRBV5-1	TRBJ2-3	ASSWSGGTDTQY
TRBV29-1	TRBJ1-1	SVASGAGNTEAF
TRBV4-1	TRBJ2-4	ASSPPTNIQY
TRBV20-1	TRBJ2-1	SARDSGGGGENEQF
TRBV12-3/TRBV12-4	TRBJ2-5	ASSTRLGGVETQY
TRBV27	TRBJ2-5	ASSLWTAQETQY
TRBV12-3/TRBV12-4	TRBJ2-2	ASTPRTGANTGELF
TRBV29-1	TRBJ1-1	SARVASMNTEAF
TRBV4-2	TRBJ2-5	ASSAPGGLAGARGETQY
TRBV5-1	TRBJ1-6	ASSLLGSGNSPLH
TRBV29-1	TRBJ2-1	SARRQGASSYNEQF
TRBV7-7	TRBJ2-1	ASSSAALGEQF
TRBV29-1	TRBJ2-1	SVGGTSGSGYNEQF
TRBV5-1	TRBJ1-2	ASSLRQRRDGYT
TRBV12-1	TRBJ1-2	ASTPGGQGDRRRGYT
TRBV24-1	TRBJ1-1	ATKGSNPPKAF
TRBV5-6	TRBJ2-1	ASSLVGGTKVNEQF
TRBV24-1	TRBJ2-3	ATSEGTGLAGDTQY
TRBV11-3	TRBJ2-3	ASSPVTTTTDTQY
TRBV5-1	TRBJ2-6	ASSYPQGTKSGANVLT
TRBV4-2	TRBJ2-1	ASSQDWRSWTTVNEQF
TRBV12-3/TRBV12-4	TRBJ2-7	ASSQRREQY
TRBV11-2	TRBJ2-1	ASSPPPRWREGLRYNEQF
TRBV11-2	TRBJ2-5	ASTPLGGGEETQY
TRBV2	TRBJ2-1	ASSERQKEQF
TRBV12-3/TRBV12-4	TRBJ1-2	ASSPRDNNYGYT
TRBV3-1	TRBJ1-2	ASSQIEGTPNYGYT
TRBV11-2	TRBJ1-6	ASSLMPGSSPLH
TRBV29-1	TRBJ1-6	SVGAEHRDRERHSPLH
TRBV11-2	TRBJ2-5	ASSSKLSTSGIGQETQY
TRBV19	TRBJ2-1	ASSTGEVNEQF
TRBV18	TRBJ2-2	ASSPAGASTGELF
TRBV12-3/TRBV12-4	TRBJ2-5	ASSSTGTTKETQY
TRBV20-1	TRBJ2-4	SAAVGDGHLDIQY
TRBV29-1	TRBJ1-1	SAPSLGDTEAF
TRBV4-1	TRBJ1-2	ASSQTGVDYGYT
TRBV7-2	TRBJ2-3	ASSSQSGGPSTDTQY
TRBV7-9	TRBJ1-1	ASSHGTGGTEAF